This entry lists 13 T cell receptor beta chains sequenced from one sample in a study of T cells in women clearing cervical HPV infection. Measured with immunoSEQ multiplex PCR; TCRdb has only the in-frame clones, and not every one. This repertoire includes roughly 18,000 clones. The sequenced sample was blood buffy coat. These receptors originate from a woman aged 18 to 75 with a cervical HPV16 infection that either progressed to CIN3+ or cleared (not recorded which).

Comment on this clone: The read finishes 3 residues shy of the CDR3 end, and the germline J gene is used to complete it. The chain combines TRBV7-2 with TRBJ1-5; unclear D gene. The CDR3 runs to 14 residues. Trimming cost V 1 base and J 7 bases, with 11 bases left between them. Per the germline V gene, CDR1 is SGHTA and CDR2 is FQGNSA. This CDR3 is CASSLDSGWQPQHF. Incomplete CDR3 DNA: TGTGCCAGCAGCTTAGACTCAGGCTGGCAGCCC.

Notes on this clone: The read terminates 3 residues before the CDR3 end, so the remaining end is supplied by the germline J gene. V gene TRBV7-8 combines with J gene TRBJ1-1; D might be TRBD1 (5 bases). The CDR3 totals 16 residues. Germline V gives CDR1 SGHVS, CDR2 FQNEAQ. Deletions cut 4 bases from V and 0 bases from J, with 15 bases between. Incomplete CDR3 DNA: TGTGCCAGCAGCTCTGGGGCGATTATTATGAACACTGAA. This encodes CASSSGAIIMNTE. The full-length CDR3 reads as CASSSGAIIMNTEAFF.

Worth noting for this clone: The read comes to an end 3 residues before the CDR3 does, leaving the germline J gene to fill in the end. The rearrangement joins TRBV28 to TRBJ2-1, with 9 positions matching TRBD2. The germline V gene has CDR1 MDHEN and CDR2 SYDVKM. The V gene end was trimmed by 5 bases and the J gene end by 6 bases; junction bases not matched to a gene: 11. The CDR3 extends over 16 amino acids. The CDR3 is CASSLIAGDPVNEQFF. CDR3 DNA, as far as it was read: TGTGCCAGCAGTCTAATAGCGGGAGATCCGGTCAATGAG.

Remarks on this clone: The CDR3 end lies 3 residues beyond the end of the read and is filled in from the germline J gene. The chain combines TRBV20-1 with TRBJ2-5; D is perhaps TRBD1 (6 bases). Germline V gene lookup returns CDR1 DFQATT and CDR2 SNEGSKA (reference sequence). The CDR3 is 15 amino acids. V was shortened by 3 bases and J by 4 bases, with 18 bases between the two germline ends. CDR3 in amino acids: CSARTTGYQGETQYF. The sequenced part of the CDR3 DNA is TGCAGTGCTAGGACTACAGGGTATCAGGGAGAGACC.

Details on this clone: The CDR3 goes on 3 residues after the read ends, and that part is filled in from the germline J gene. This sequence joins TRBV2 and TRBJ1-5; D possibly corresponds to TRBD1 (6 bases). The V gene's germline CDR1 is SNHLY and CDR2 FYNNEI. This CDR3 has 14 amino acids. The V gene lost 10 bases and the J gene lost 0 bases, with 13 bases spanning the gap. The sequenced part of the CDR3 DNA is TGTGCCACCCGACAGGACCATAGCAATCAGCCC. Amino acids: CATRQDHSNQP. The CDR3, in full, reads CATRQDHSNQPQHF.

A remark on this clone: The CDR3 is cut off 3 residues early in the read; its end comes from the germline J gene. V usage is TRBV28 and J usage is TRBJ2-5; perhaps TRBD2 as D (6 bases). Germline assignment: CDR1 MDHEN and CDR2 SYDVKM. The V end lost 3 bases, the J end lost 5 bases, and 16 bases lay between the germline ends. The CDR3 runs to 15 residues. The sequenced CDR3 bases are TGTGCCAGCAGTTTTCGGGGGTATTTGTTGGAGACC. Residues: CASSFRGYLLET. The whole CDR3 reads CASSFRGYLLETQYF.

As regards this clone: Read data end 3 residues before the CDR3 end; the end is taken from the germline J gene. The chain recombines TRBV19 with TRBJ1-5; D uncertain. The germline V gene encodes CDR1 LNHDA and CDR2 SQIVND (reference sequence). The CDR3 is made up of 13 amino acids. Trimming stripped 3 bases from V and 2 bases from J, with 5 bases between. CDR3 region: CASSITRNQPQHF. Incomplete CDR3 DNA: TGTGCCAGTAGTATCACTCGCAATCAGCCC. The whole variable domain, filled in from reference TRBV19 and TRBJ1-5, reads DGGITQSPKYLFRKEGQNVTLSCEQNLNHDAMYWYRQDPGQGLRLIYYSQIVNDFQKGDIAEGYSVSREKKESFPLTVTSAQKNPTAFYLCASSITRNQPQHFGDGTRLSIL.

About this clone: The read falls 3 residues short of the CDR3 end, and the missing part is taken from the germline J gene. The V gene is TRBV20-1, the J gene TRBJ2-7; 10 bases are a match to TRBD2. Trimming cost V 5 bases and J 3 bases; bases outside gene matches: 16. Germline V gene data show CDR1 as DFQATT and CDR2 as SNEGSKA (reference sequence). The CDR3 runs to 17 residues. The CDR3 is CSALPEAPSGSIYEQYF. CDR3 DNA, as far as it was read: TGCAGTGCTTTGCCCGAGGCCCCTAGCGGGAGCATCTACGAG.

A word on this clone: Coverage ceases 3 residues before the CDR3 finishes, and the germline J gene fills in the end. V usage is TRBV10-3 and J usage is TRBJ1-1; 8 bases agree with TRBD1. J was trimmed by 5 bases and V by 2 bases; bases with no gene match: 10. The V gene's germline CDR1 is ENHRY and CDR2 SYGVKD. The length of the CDR3 is 16 residues. CDR3 in amino acids: CAISETRQGQGTEAFF. Partial CDR3 DNA: TGTGCCATCAGTGAGACCAGACAGGGGCAGGGGACTGAA.

Notes on this clone: The read comes to an end 3 residues before the CDR3 does, leaving the germline J gene to fill in the end. The J gene is TRBJ2-1, the V gene TRBV20-1; 8 nucleotides align to TRBD2. The CDR3 covers 14 residues. V was pared by 3 bases and J by 8 bases, with 9 bases of the junction left unmatched. CDR1 is DFQATT, CDR2 SNEGSKA, per germline (reference sequence). CDR3: CSASPSGGAYEQFF. CDR3 bases read: TGCAGTGCTAGCCCTTCCGGGGGGGCGTATGAG.

As to this clone: Coverage ceases 3 residues before the CDR3 finishes, and the germline J gene fills in the end. The chain carries TRBV20-1 and TRBJ2-5, with unresolved D. The germline CDR1 and CDR2 sequences are DFQATT and SNEGSKA (reference sequence). V dropped 6 bases and J dropped 1 base, with 15 bases sitting between them. The CDR3 contains 14 residues. This chain's CDR3 is CSATDAPLQETQYF. The sequenced part of the CDR3 DNA is TGCAGTGCAACAGACGCGCCACTCCAAGAGACC.

Partial CDR3 DNA: TGCGCCAGCAGCCCGCTACAGGGGATGAACACTGAA. Its protein product is CASSPLQGMNTE. The whole CDR3 protein is CASSPLQGMNTEAFF. The rearrangement uses TRBV5-1 and TRBJ1-1, with 7 positions matching TRBD1. The DNA ends 3 residues before the CDR3 does, and the rest of the CDR3 is filled in from the germline J gene. This CDR3 is 15 amino acids long. V was clipped by 4 bases and J by 0 bases; unmatched bases: 6. The germline V gene encodes CDR1 SGHRS and CDR2 YFSETQ.

About this clone itself: From the germline J gene comes the end of the CDR3, since the read stops 3 residues before it. V gene TRBV20-1 combines with J gene TRBJ2-4, with 9 bases matching TRBD2. Per the germline V gene, CDR1 is DFQATT and CDR2 is SNEGSKA (reference sequence). With V trimmed by 6 bases and J by 4 bases, 4 bases remained unmatched. There are 13 residues in the CDR3. Partial CDR3 DNA: TGCAGTGCATTAGCGGGAGAAAAAAACATT. Residues: CSALAGEKNI. In full, the CDR3 is CSALAGEKNIQYF.